These 26 T cell receptor beta chains were sequenced from one sample in a study of identical twins (dated by TCRdb to the mid-2010s). Library method: 5' RACE. Sequencing instrument: Illumina HiSeq 2000. The public reads were reprocessed in TCRdb via fastp at Q25 and MiXCR, keeping in-frame beta chains. One record per CDR3 amino acid sequence lists the most common genes and DNA. In this sample the table shows under 250,000 distinct CDR3 sequences, less than 10% of which occur a single time. Of the sample, around 5.1% falls within the top ten clones. The sample taken for sequencing was memory (CD45RO+) T cells sorted from blood. What this sample's cell subset or site label stands for: CD45RO+ enriched T cells. The receptor set was obtained from a woman between 18 and 30 years old in good health.

Points on this clonotype: A read error may be the cause here, since a much bigger clone is one base away. The chain couples TRBV2 to TRBJ2-7; 7 nucleotides align to TRBD1. The CDR3 is made up of 14 amino acids. CDR1 is SNHLY and CDR2 is FYNNEI in the germline V gene. With V trimmed by 7 bases and J by 0 bases, 6 bases remained unmatched. CDR3 sequence (DNA): TGTGCCAGCACCCCGGGACAGAGCTCCTACGAGCAGTACTTC. Its translation: CASTPGQSSYEQYF. The full variable domain, in which reference TRBV2 and TRBJ2-7 provide the parts outside the CDR3, is EPEVTQTPSHQVTQMGQEVILRCVPISNHLYFYWYRQILGQKVEFLVSFYNNEISEKSEIFDDQFSVERPDGSNFTLKIRSTKLEDSAMYFCASTPGQSSYEQYFGPGTRLTVT.

This clonotype was seen only a few times. The chain combines TRBV29-1 with TRBJ2-1; 8 bases line up with TRBD2. The germline CDR1 and CDR2 sequences are SQVTM and ANQGSEA. This CDR3 contains 14 residues. V lost 4 bases, J lost 3 bases, and 5 bases stayed unmatched. CDR3 in DNA: TGCAGCGTTGTAGGGACTAGAGACTACAATGAGCAGTTCTTC. Translated, it gives CSVVGTRDYNEQFF.

The sample holds many counts of this clonotype. J is TRBJ1-5 and V is TRBV7-2; D not certain. With 3 bases removed from V and 4 bases from J, the gap between germline ends came to 7 bases. CDR3 length: 13 amino acids. From germline, CDR1 is SGHTA and CDR2 FQGNSA. Here the CDR3 reads CASSLGRNQPQHF. The CDR3 nucleotides read TGTGCCAGCAGCTTGGGGAGGAATCAGCCCCAGCATTTT.

This clonotype turned up a few times. This rearrangement joins TRBV5-1 to TRBJ2-1, with TRBD2 as a possible D gene (6 bases). Trimming shortened V by 4 bases and J by 5 bases, and 16 bases separated the two germline ends. This CDR3 contains 15 residues. The V gene's germline CDR1 is SGHRS and CDR2 YFSETQ. In DNA, the CDR3 is TGCGCCAGCAGCCCTCCAACTAGCCGAGACAATGAGCAGTTCTTC. It is translated as CASSPPTSRDNEQFF.

The sample holds many counts of this clonotype. The chain employs TRBV12-3 or TRBV12-4 and TRBJ1-1; a weak D match, TRBD1 (6 bases). This CDR3 is built from 11 residues. Between the trimmed V and J ends, which lost 5 bases and 10 bases, there was a span of 11 bases. This chain's CDR3 is CASSEGGIAFF. The CDR3 DNA reads as TGTGCCAGCAGTGAGGGGGGGATAGCTTTCTTT.

Many counts were recorded for this clonotype. The chain uses TRBV20-1 and TRBJ1-4, with D uncertain. The CDR3 has 14 residues. Germline CDR1 and CDR2: DFQATT and SNEGSKA (reference sequence). The V and J ends lost 1 base and 3 bases respectively, with 9 bases between them. CDR3 region: CSARGGFANEKLFF. CDR3 bases: TGCAGTGCTAGAGGGGGTTTTGCTAATGAAAAACTGTTTTTT.

This clonotype was counted between two and nine times. The chain carries TRBV4-2 and TRBJ2-7, with no clear D. The CDR3 sequence is 15 residues long. Looked up from germline, CDR1 is LGHNA and CDR2 is YNFKEQ. V lost 3 bases and J 2 bases, leaving 14 bases between the germline ends. CDR3 bases: TGTGCCAGCAGCCATCTTGTCTCCGGGCCCTACGAGCAGTACTTC. Protein product: CASSHLVSGPYEQYF.

Only a few counts were recorded for this clonotype. This chain connects TRBV3-1 to TRBJ1-1; D possibly corresponds to TRBD1 (5 bases). Trimming cost V 1 base and J 4 bases, with 13 bases left between them. Germline-derived CDR1 and CDR2 are LGHDT and YNNKEL (reference sequence). The CDR3 has 15 amino acids. CDR3 coding DNA: TGTGCCAGCAGCCAAGCGGGGGGTTGGGGCACTGAAGCTTTCTTT. It translates to CASSQAGGWGTEAFF.

This clonotype occurred many times. This chain links TRBV28 with TRBJ2-1; possibly TRBD1 or TRBD2 for D (6 bases each). The germline gives CDR1 MDHEN, CDR2 SYDVKM. Trimming left V 6 bases short and J 3 bases short, with 15 bases between. The CDR3 sequence is 15 residues long. CDR3 protein: CASSRLGGIYNEQFF. The DNA for the CDR3 is TGTGCCAGCAGCCGCCTAGGGGGGATCTACAATGAGCAGTTCTTC.

This clonotype has only a few counts. The CDR3 sequence: CASSLFLGGTDTQYF. The CDR3 nucleotides are TGCGCCAGCAGCTTGTTCCTAGGGGGCACAGATACGCAGTATTTT. This rearrangement joins TRBV5-1 to TRBJ2-3, with D possibly TRBD1 on 5 matching bases. Deletions cut 1 base from V and 1 base from J, with 10 bases between. Looked up from germline, CDR1 is SGHRS and CDR2 is YFSETQ. CDR3 size: 15 residues.

The gene calls are TRBV6-5 and TRBJ1-1, with 10 bases fitting TRBD1. Looked up from germline, CDR1 is MNHEY and CDR2 is SVGAGI. There are 15 residues in the CDR3. V was clipped by 4 bases and J by 4 bases; unmatched bases: 6. CDR3 bases: TGTGCCAGCAGTTTTAGACAGGGGGCCCCCACTGAAGCTTTCTTT. Translated: CASSFRQGAPTEAFF.

This clonotype was counted a few times. This chain connects TRBV10-3 to TRBJ2-5, with 7 bases identical to TRBD2. The length of the CDR3 is 16 residues. Germline CDR1 is ENHRY and CDR2 is SYGVKD. Trimming at V came to 3 bases and at J to 5 bases, leaving 12 bases not matched to a gene. The CDR3 reads CAISDFREKGGETQYF. The CDR3 DNA sequence: TGTGCCATCAGTGATTTTCGGGAAAAGGGAGGGGAGACCCAGTACTTC.

This clonotype was counted many times. The chain uses TRBV3-1 and TRBJ1-3, with 11 bases matching TRBD1. Per germline, CDR1 LGHDT and CDR2 YNNKEL (reference sequence). This CDR3 has 16 residues. J lost 3 bases, V lost 2 bases, and 3 bases had no gene match. In DNA form, the CDR3 reads TGTGCCAGCAGCCAATGGACAGGGGGCAGTGGAAACACCATATATTTT. This translates into CASSQWTGGSGNTIYF. The complete variable domain, with remaining parts taken from reference TRBV3-1 and TRBJ1-3, reads DTAVSQTPKYLVTQMGNDKSIKCEQNLGHDTMYWYKQDSKKFLKIMFSYNNKELIINETVPNRFSPKSPDKAHLNLHINSLELGDSAVYFCASSQWTGGSGNTIYFGEGSWLTVV.

The sample holds many counts of this clonotype. The J gene is TRBJ2-7, the V gene TRBV20-1; TRBD2 matches 8 bases. The junction had 6 bases not matched to a gene; V was cut back by 2 bases and J by 6 bases. CDR1 is DFQATT, CDR2 SNEGSKA, per germline (reference sequence). The CDR3 is 13 amino acids. The CDR3 DNA sequence: TGCAGTGCTAGAAGCGGGAGTGAACGCGAGCAGTACTTC. Its protein product is CSARSGSEREQYF.

The chain couples TRBV6-5 to TRBJ2-3, with D maybe TRBD1 (6 bases). This CDR3 is built from 17 residues. The germline V gene encodes CDR1 MNHEY and CDR2 SVGAGI. V lost 8 bases, J lost 1 base, and 22 bases lay in between. The CDR3 reads CASCPSDSWGGTDTQYF. The CDR3 nucleotides are TGTGCCAGCTGTCCCTCGGACAGTTGGGGTGGCACAGATACGCAGTATTTT.

This clonotype was counted between two and nine times. The chain links TRBV12-3 or TRBV12-4 to TRBJ1-1; no definite D call. CDR3 length: 13 residues. Trimming shortened V by 5 bases and J by 7 bases, and 14 bases separated the two germline ends. In DNA, the CDR3 is TGTGCCAGCAGTCTGACCCCGGGCGGTGAAGCTTTCTTT. Translation gives CASSLTPGGEAFF.

This clonotype was counted a few times. The chain has TRBV5-1 and TRBJ2-1, with no clear D. CDR3 length: 16 residues. Trimming stripped 0 bases from V and 0 bases from J, with 10 bases between. Looked up from germline, CDR1 is SGHRS and CDR2 is YFSETQ. The CDR3 is CASSLGPESSYNEQFF. The DNA for the CDR3 is TGCGCCAGCAGCTTGGGGCCGGAAAGCTCCTACAATGAGCAGTTCTTC.

The chain is built from TRBV20-1 and TRBJ2-3; 11 bases map to TRBD2. V lost 4 bases and J lost 3; bases outside the gene matches: 3. Germline loops: CDR1 DFQATT, CDR2 SNEGSKA (reference sequence). This CDR3 comprises 14 residues. The CDR3 region is CSAKLAGATDTQYF. The CDR3 nucleotides read TGCAGTGCTAAACTAGCGGGGGCTACAGATACGCAGTATTTT.

This clonotype was counted only a few times. The rearrangement links TRBV4-2 to TRBJ1-1; perhaps TRBD1 as D (5 bases). The V gene's germline CDR1 is LGHNA and CDR2 YNFKEQ. The V gene lost 1 base and the J gene lost 3 bases, with 9 bases spanning the gap. The CDR3 is made up of 14 amino acids. For the CDR3, the DNA is TGTGCCAGCAGCCAAGCCAGGGACCACACTGAAGCTTTCTTT. This codes for CASSQARDHTEAFF.

The sample holds many counts of this clonotype. The chain employs TRBV30 and TRBJ1-1, with 8 bases aligning to TRBD1. The germline gives CDR1 GTSNPN, CDR2 SVGIG (reference sequence). Germline trimming cut 1 base from V and 0 bases from J; bases unmatched to any gene: 4. This CDR3 has 15 residues. CDR3 sequence: CAWSGNRGVNTEAFF. The CDR3 nucleotides are TGTGCCTGGAGTGGAAACAGGGGGGTGAACACTGAAGCTTTCTTT.

This clonotype was picked up a small number of times. The CDR3: CAISEKRTSGSNEQFF. CDR3 DNA sequence: TGTGCCATCAGTGAGAAAAGGACTAGCGGGTCCAATGAGCAGTTCTTC. The rearrangement uses TRBV10-3 and TRBJ2-1; 11 nucleotides match TRBD2. This CDR3 is built from 16 residues. Germline loops: CDR1 ENHRY, CDR2 SYGVKD. V shed 2 bases, J shed 6 bases, and the junction held 6 bases outside the gene matches.

To note about this clonotype: The junction shows a germline mismatch at one end, possibly a read error. DNA of the CDR3: TGTGCCACCAGTGACAATAGCGGGAGCATAGATACGCAGTATTTT. Amino acids: CATSDNSGSIDTQYF. The V gene is TRBV24-1, the J gene TRBJ2-3, with TRBD2 matching over 9 bases. Germline values: CDR1 KGHDR, CDR2 SFDVKD. The CDR3 has 15 amino acids.

This clonotype was counted ten times or more. The gene calls are TRBV5-1 and TRBJ2-2; TRBD2 matches 8 bases. Looked up from germline, CDR1 is SGHRS and CDR2 is YFSETQ. J was trimmed by 2 bases and V by 4 bases; bases with no gene match: 10. This CDR3 region has 17 residues. The CDR3 DNA is TGCGCCAGCAGCCGAGGGTCTAGCGGGTTAAACACCGGGGAGCTGTTTTTT. It is translated as CASSRGSSGLNTGELFF.

Here the CDR3 reads CASSLIGTQYF. CDR3 in DNA: TGTGCCAGCAGCTTAATAGGGACCCAGTACTTC. This chain uses TRBV11-2 with TRBJ2-5; D call uncertain. Trimming pared 2 bases from V and 7 bases from J, leaving 5 bases between. The germline CDR1 and CDR2 sequences are SGHAT and FQNNGV. This CDR3 region has 11 residues.

The rearrangement links TRBV7-8 to TRBJ2-7, with no clear D. Trimming took off 1 base at V and 6 bases at J, with 10 bases between the two ends. This CDR3 is built from 13 residues. CDR1 SGHVS and CDR2 FQNEAQ come from the germline V gene. CDR3 in amino acids: CASSLEIWGEQYF. CDR3 DNA: TGTGCCAGCAGCTTAGAGATTTGGGGCGAGCAGTACTTC.

This clonotype has a count of ten or more. The chain has TRBV6-1 and TRBJ2-2, with a tentative D call TRBD2 (6 bases). Trimming shortened V by 2 bases and J by 6 bases, and 13 bases separated the two germline ends. Germline V gene lookup returns CDR1 MNHNS and CDR2 SASEGT. The CDR3 runs 15 residues. CDR3 nucleotide sequence: TGTGCCAGCAGTGAAAAATCGGGAGCGGCCGGGGAGCTGTTTTTT. This encodes CASSEKSGAAGELFF.